Each of the 19 T cell receptor beta chains below was sequenced from the same sample in a study of CD8 T cells in ankylosing spondylitis listed by TCRdb under 2017. The library was generated by 5' RACE. The sample was run on an Illumina HiSeq 2500. TCRdb trimmed the raw reads at Q25, called clones with MiXCR and kept productive beta chains. Each entry is one CDR3 protein sequence, shown with its most common DNA and genes. This sample holds 290,000 or so distinct CDR3 sequences; around 20% were observed only once. About 3.5% of the sample is in the top ten clones. The sample consisted of blood, either unsorted or a sorted T cell fraction (not recorded which). Receptor source: a female donor with ankylosing spondylitis or in good health (not recorded which).

The chain uses TRBV27 and TRBJ2-1; D remains unclear. The CDR3 extends over 15 amino acids. CDR1 is MNHEY, CDR2 SMNVEV, per germline (reference sequence). Trimming took off 6 bases at V and 0 bases at J, with 12 bases between the two ends. The CDR3 coding sequence is TGTGCCAGCAGCTCGAATAGGGTCTCCTACAATGAGCAGTTCTTC. Its protein is CASSSNRVSYNEQFF.

In its sample, this clonotype was seen a few times. The rearrangement uses TRBV9 and TRBJ2-2; 7 bases map to TRBD1. The CDR3 is 15 residues long. J was trimmed by 5 bases and V by 2 bases; bases with no gene match: 6. Germline CDR1 reads SGDLS; CDR2 reads YYNGEE. The CDR3 sequence is CASSVTGVLTGELFF. Written as DNA, the CDR3 is TGTGCCAGCAGCGTCACAGGGGTCTTGACCGGGGAGCTGTTTTTT.

The chain couples TRBV29-1 to TRBJ2-4; no clear D gene. The V gene lost 7 bases and the J gene lost 3 bases, with 10 bases spanning the gap. This CDR3 has 12 residues. Looked up from germline, CDR1 is SQVTM and CDR2 is ANQGSEA. DNA of the CDR3: TGCAGCGCGCGGTCGGTCAAAAACATTCAGTACTTC. Protein sequence: CSARSVKNIQYF.

This clonotype appeared many times. The chain employs TRBV29-1 and TRBJ2-7; the D gene is possibly TRBD1 (5 bases). V shed 4 bases and J shed 1 base, with 14 bases lying between them. This CDR3 is 14 amino acids long. From germline, CDR1 is SQVTM and CDR2 ANQGSEA. DNA of the CDR3: TGCAGCGTTGTTTGGGGCGCAGAGTCCTACGAGCAGTACTTC. Its translation is CSVVWGAESYEQYF.

This clonotype was recorded a few times. The chain links TRBV4-3 to TRBJ2-5; 7 positions agree with TRBD1. V lost 1 base and J lost 7; bases outside the gene matches: 6. Germline CDR1 and CDR2: LGHNA and YSLEER. The CDR3 has 14 amino acids. CDR3 DNA: TGCGCCAGCAGCCAAGGTGGGACAGTGGGGACCCAGTACTTC. Encoded protein: CASSQGGTVGTQYF.

This clonotype appeared many times. The genes are TRBV6-1 and TRBJ2-1; 9 bases map to TRBD2. The ends lost 6 bases at V and 4 bases at J; junction bases unmatched: 13. CDR1 is MNHNS, CDR2 SASEGT, per germline. The length of the CDR3 is 17 residues. The DNA for the CDR3 is TGTGCCAGCAGCCCACACTTAGATAGCGGGAGATACAATGAGCAGTTCTTC. Translation gives CASSPHLDSGRYNEQFF.

The chain uses TRBV21-1 and TRBJ2-1; the D call TRBD1 from the table was never checked on the DNA. TRBV21-1 is marked as a pseudogene. This CDR3 is 15 amino acids long. CDR3 sequence reads: CAMGPGLLSRNEQFF. CDR3 DNA sequence: TGTGCCATGGGCCCCGGGCTCCTTTCCCGGAATGAGCAGTTCTTC.

As DNA, the CDR3 is TGCAGTGCTAGTGAAGGAGTCTCTGGGGCCAACGTCCTGACTTTC. It specifies CSASEGVSGANVLTF. The rearrangement uses TRBV20-1 and TRBJ2-6; D remains unclear. Trimming removed 3 bases at V and 0 bases at J, with 9 bases between. CDR3 size: 15 residues. Germline V gene lookup returns CDR1 DFQATT and CDR2 SNEGSKA (reference sequence).

Only a few counts were recorded for this clonotype. The chain carries TRBV11-2 and TRBJ2-3; a possible D gene is TRBD2 (6 bases). From germline, CDR1 is SGHAT and CDR2 FQNNGV. This CDR3 is 14 amino acids long. The V and J ends lost 5 bases and 1 base respectively, with 10 bases between them. The CDR3, as DNA: TGTGCCAGCAGCCGGGACTGGCGCACAGATACGCAGTATTTT. Its translation is CASSRDWRTDTQYF. The full variable domain, completed using reference TRBV11-2 and TRBJ2-3, is EAGVAQSPRYKIIEKRQSVAFWCNPISGHATLYWYQQILGQGPKLLIQFQNNGVVDDSQLPKDRFSAERLKGVDSTLKIQPAKLEDSAVYLCASSRDWRTDTQYFGPGTRLTVL.

In this sample, this clonotype turned up a few times. This sequence joins TRBV20-1 and TRBJ2-3; 10 bases agree with TRBD2. CDR1 and CDR2 (germline): DFQATT, SNEGSKA (reference sequence). The CDR3 loop spans 14 amino acids. The V gene end was trimmed by 3 bases and the J gene end by 8 bases; junction bases not matched to a gene: 8. The CDR3 sequence: CSARFLAGVGTQYF. In nucleotides, the CDR3 is TGCAGTGCTAGGTTCCTAGCGGGAGTTGGTACGCAGTATTTT.

The chain joins TRBV25-1 to TRBJ2-1; 12 nucleotides align to TRBD2. V lost 8 bases, J lost 7 bases, and 6 bases stayed unmatched. The CDR3 extends over 14 amino acids. The germline V gene encodes CDR1 MGHDK and CDR2 SYGVNS. The CDR3 coding sequence is TGTGCCAGCCATAAGACTAGCGGGAGAAATGAGCAGTTCTTC. It translates to CASHKTSGRNEQFF. Variable domain in full (rest from reference TRBV25-1 and TRBJ2-1): EADIYQTPRYLVIGTGKKITLECSQTMGHDKMYWYQQDPGMELHLIHYSYGVNSTEKGDLSSESTVSRIRTEHFPLTLESARPSHTSQYLCASHKTSGRNEQFFGPGTRLTVL.

Only a few counts were recorded for this clonotype. The J gene is TRBJ2-7, the V gene TRBV5-1, with a tentative D call TRBD2 (5 bases). The CDR3 has 16 amino acids. Germline CDR1 SGHRS, CDR2 YFSETQ. V was clipped by 3 bases and J by 6 bases, with 22 bases between them. The CDR3 spells CASSSALRESRREQYF. The CDR3 nucleotides read TGCGCCAGCAGCTCGGCTTTACGGGAAAGTCGGCGCGAGCAGTACTTC.

This rearrangement joins TRBV19 to TRBJ2-5; D is perhaps TRBD2 (6 bases). V lost 5 bases and J lost 5, with 18 bases in between. Germline V gives CDR1 LNHDA, CDR2 SQIVND (reference sequence). The CDR3 has 15 amino acids. The CDR3 DNA sequence: TGTGCCAGTAGTGCTCCGGGCCAACGGGGGGAGACCCAGTACTTC. It translates to CASSAPGQRGETQYF. The whole variable domain, filled in from reference TRBV19 and TRBJ2-5, reads DGGITQSPKYLFRKEGQNVTLSCEQNLNHDAMYWYRQDPGQGLRLIYYSQIVNDFQKGDIAEGYSVSREKKESFPLTVTSAQKNPTAFYLCASSAPGQRGETQYFGPGTRLLVL.

The chain has TRBV14 and TRBJ2-1; the D gene is possibly TRBD1 (5 bases). Germline V CDR1 and CDR2: SGHDN, FVKESK. The V gene lost 0 bases and the J gene lost 14 bases, with 14 bases spanning the gap. The CDR3 length is 13 residues. The CDR3 loop is CASSQDLQGVKFF. The CDR3 DNA sequence: TGTGCCAGCAGCCAAGATCTGCAGGGTGTGAAGTTCTTC. The variable domain in full, completed from reference TRBV14 and TRBJ2-1, reads EAGVTQFPSHSVIEKGQTVTLRCDPISGHDNLYWYRRVMGKEIKFLLHFVKESKQDESGMPNNRFLAERTGGTYSTLKVQPAELEDSGVYFCASSQDLQGVKFFGPGTRLTVL.

This clonotype was observed at least ten times. This chain connects TRBV12-3 or TRBV12-4 to TRBJ1-6, with 8 positions matching TRBD1. This CDR3 region has 13 residues. The V gene end was trimmed by 8 bases and the J gene end by 7 bases; junction bases not matched to a gene: 4. CDR3 coding DNA: TGTGCCAGCCGACAGGGGCGGAATTCACCCCTCCACTTT. Amino acids: CASRQGRNSPLHF.

The gene calls are TRBV5-6 and TRBJ2-1; the D gene could be TRBD1 or TRBD2 (5 bases each). Trimming stripped 4 bases from V and 6 bases from J, with 20 bases between. CDR3 length equals 16 residues. Germline V gene data show CDR1 as SGHDT and CDR2 as YYEEEE. The CDR3 nucleotides read TGTGCCAGCAGCCCCCAGGGAGCGGTGGTTCCCAATGAGCAGTTCTTC. This encodes CASSPQGAVVPNEQFF.

This clonotype was counted only a few times. The chain has TRBV12-3 or TRBV12-4 and TRBJ2-3; the D gene is possibly TRBD1 (6 bases). Trimming left V 10 bases short and J 0 bases short, with 17 bases between. The CDR3 sequence is 15 residues long. Written as DNA, the CDR3 is TGTGCCATCTCCGGTGGGACACCTAGCACAGATACGCAGTATTTT. Its protein product is CAISGGTPSTDTQYF.

This clonotype was recorded a few times. This chain connects TRBV20-1 to TRBJ2-7; TRBD2 matches at 8 bases. Trimming removed 3 bases from V and 5 bases from J; junction bases left unmatched: 9. The CDR3 is 14 amino acids. Germline CDR1 DFQATT, CDR2 SNEGSKA (reference sequence). The CDR3 sequence: CSARFREGRDEQYF. The CDR3 nucleotides read TGCAGTGCTAGGTTCCGGGAGGGTCGAGACGAGCAGTACTTC.

The chain combines TRBV20-1 with TRBJ1-1; no clear D. Germline assignment: CDR1 DFQATT and CDR2 SNEGSKA (reference sequence). The CDR3 extends over 12 amino acids. V lost 2 bases to trimming and J lost 6 bases, with 10 bases between them. The DNA for the CDR3 is TGCAGTGCTAGACACCAAGGCCCTGAAGCTTTCTTT. It translates to CSARHQGPEAFF.